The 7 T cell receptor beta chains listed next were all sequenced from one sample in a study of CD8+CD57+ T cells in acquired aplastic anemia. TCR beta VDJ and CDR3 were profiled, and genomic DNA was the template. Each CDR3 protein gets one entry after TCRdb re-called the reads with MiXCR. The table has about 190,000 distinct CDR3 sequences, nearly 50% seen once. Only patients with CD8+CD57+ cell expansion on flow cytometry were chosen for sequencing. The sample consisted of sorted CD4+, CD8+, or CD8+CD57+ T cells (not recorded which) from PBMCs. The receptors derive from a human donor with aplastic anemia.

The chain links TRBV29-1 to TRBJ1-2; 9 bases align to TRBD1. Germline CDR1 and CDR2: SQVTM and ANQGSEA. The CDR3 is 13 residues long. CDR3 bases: TGCAGATCAAATCGGGACAGGGCCTATGGCTACACCTTC. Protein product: CRSNRDRAYGYTF.

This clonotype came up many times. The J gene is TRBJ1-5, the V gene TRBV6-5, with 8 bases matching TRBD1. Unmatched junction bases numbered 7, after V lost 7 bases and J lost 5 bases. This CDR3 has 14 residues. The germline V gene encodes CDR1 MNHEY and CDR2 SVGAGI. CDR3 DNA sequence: TGTGCCAGCATTCCTGGGACAGGAGATCAGCCCCAGCATTTT. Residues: CASIPGTGDQPQHF.

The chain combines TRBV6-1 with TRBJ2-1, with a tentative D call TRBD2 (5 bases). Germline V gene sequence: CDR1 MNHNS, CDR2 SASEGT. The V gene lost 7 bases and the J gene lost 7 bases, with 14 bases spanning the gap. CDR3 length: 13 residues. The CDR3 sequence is CASIPNRGNEQFF. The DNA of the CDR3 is TGTGCCAGCATACCCAACCGGGGTAATGAGCAGTTCTTC.

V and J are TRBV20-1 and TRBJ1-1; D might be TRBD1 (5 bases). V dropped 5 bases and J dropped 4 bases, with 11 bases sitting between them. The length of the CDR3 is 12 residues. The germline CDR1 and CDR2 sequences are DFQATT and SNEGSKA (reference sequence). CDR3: CSAVQGTTEAFF. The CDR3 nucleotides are TGCAGTGCTGTTCAAGGGACCACTGAAGCTTTCTTT.

The CDR3 nucleotides are TGTGCCAGCAGCGTCCAGTGGGGTCAAGAGACCCAGTACTTC. Residues: CASSVQWGQETQYF. The V and J genes are TRBV2 and TRBJ2-5; D is uncertain. This CDR3 comprises 14 residues. Trimming removed 6 bases at V and 2 bases at J, with 13 bases between. Germline assignment: CDR1 SNHLY and CDR2 FYNNEI.

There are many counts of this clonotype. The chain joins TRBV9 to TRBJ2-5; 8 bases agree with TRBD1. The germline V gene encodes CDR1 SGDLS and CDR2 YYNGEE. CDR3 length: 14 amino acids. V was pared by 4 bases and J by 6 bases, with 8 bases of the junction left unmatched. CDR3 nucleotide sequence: TGTGCCAGCAGCCCCCCGACAGGGGTAAAGACCCAGTACTTC. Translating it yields CASSPPTGVKTQYF.

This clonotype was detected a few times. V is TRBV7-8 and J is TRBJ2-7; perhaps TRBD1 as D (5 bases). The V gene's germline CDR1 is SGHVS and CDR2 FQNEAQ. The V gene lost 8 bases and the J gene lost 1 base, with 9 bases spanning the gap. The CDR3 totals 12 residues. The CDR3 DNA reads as TGTGCCAGCGGCGACAGTTCCTACGAGCAGTACTTC. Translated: CASGDSSYEQYF.